The T cell receptor (beta chain) under discussion was sequenced for a study of T-cell memory formation after mild COVID-19. Study-level information: Most TCR clusters belonged to a single donor.

V lost 2 bases, J lost 1 base, and 11 bases lay in between. Germline CDR1 and CDR2: KGHSH and LQKENI. The CDR3 is 15 amino acids. MiXCR was run by TCRdb on the 5' RACE reads, yielding one entry per CDR3 protein. The repertoire has 200,000 to 300,000 distinct CDR3 sequences, roughly a sixth of them found once; the top ten carry more than 20%. A few counts support this clonotype. The rearrangement uses TRBV18 and TRBJ1-1; D is undetermined. The source of this sequence is a man younger than 35 who had mild COVID-19 (a few samples of this study predate the infection). Cell type and time point are not known. The sequenced sample consisted of PBMCs or a T cell subset sorted from them (not recorded which). The CDR3 spells CASSPYVAENTEAFF. The CDR3 DNA sequence: TGTGCCAGCTCACCATACGTCGCGGAGAACACTGAAGCTTTCTTT.